The rows below give T cell receptor beta chains drawn from one sample of a study of blood T cells in healthy people across ages. One entry per CDR3 protein, called by TCRdb with MiXCR from the 5' RACE reads. This table has some 1.1 million distinct CDR3 sequences, more than 30% appearing once. The sequenced material came from blood. The receptors come from a man aged 18 to 30 in good health. Both conserved end residues are part of each CDR3. D genes are given only for firm matches. Clone size is not always given. Where it is, it says once, few, many or a class for expanded clones.

V gene: TRBV9
D gene: TRBD2
clone size: -
J gene: TRBJ2-1
CDR3 protein: CASSVGERGVNEQFF
CDR3 DNA: TGTGCCAGCAGCGTAGGGGAGCGGGGTGTAAATGAGCAGTTCTTC

V gene: TRBV28
D gene: -
clone size: -
J gene: TRBJ2-2
CDR3 protein: CASSFRGQGFPGNTGELFF
CDR3 DNA: TGTGCCAGCAGTTTCAGGGGTCAGGGATTCCCAGGAAACACCGGGGAGCTGTTTTTT

V gene: TRBV3-1
D gene: -
clone size: -
J gene: TRBJ2-7
CDR3 protein: CASSLISYDNEQYF
CDR3 DNA: TGTGCCAGCAGCCTCATCAGTTATGACAATGAGCAGTACTTC

V gene: TRBV20-1
D gene: -
clone size: -
J gene: TRBJ2-3
CDR3 protein: CSARSYGPDTQYF
CDR3 DNA: TGCAGTGCTAGATCCTACGGCCCAGATACGCAGTATTTT

V gene: TRBV6-1
D gene: TRBD1
clone size: -
J gene: TRBJ1-1
CDR3 protein: CASSSWLPGQGHTEAFF
CDR3 DNA: TGTGCCAGCAGCTCTTGGCTTCCGGGACAGGGGCACACTGAAGCTTTCTTT

V gene: TRBV7-2
D gene: -
clone size: few
J gene: TRBJ2-3
CDR3 protein: CASTTPDRLADTQYF
CDR3 DNA: TGTGCCAGCACCACACCAGACAGGTTGGCGGATACGCAGTATTTT

V gene: TRBV4-2
D gene: -
clone size: -
J gene: TRBJ1-2
CDR3 protein: CASSQDGLGFGYTF
CDR3 DNA: TGTGCCAGCAGCCAAGACGGTTTGGGGTTTGGCTACACCTTC

V gene: TRBV12-3/TRBV12-4
D gene: TRBD2
clone size: few
J gene: TRBJ2-1
CDR3 protein: CASTPLAGGSYNEQFF
CDR3 DNA: TGTGCCAGCACCCCTCTAGCGGGGGGCTCCTACAATGAGCAGTTCTTC

V gene: TRBV20-1
D gene: TRBD2
clone size: few
J gene: TRBJ2-1
CDR3 protein: CSARETSGLNEQFF
CDR3 DNA: TGCAGTGCTAGGGAGACTAGCGGGCTCAATGAGCAGTTCTTC

V gene: TRBV7-2
D gene: -
clone size: -
J gene: TRBJ2-7
CDR3 protein: CASSLSTGGAYEQYF
CDR3 DNA: TGTGCCAGCAGCTTATCGACAGGCGGCGCCTACGAGCAGTACTTC

V gene: TRBV4-3
D gene: -
clone size: few
J gene: TRBJ1-5
CDR3 protein: CASSQGYKSAQHF
CDR3 DNA: TGCGCCAGCAGCCAAGGCTATAAATCCGCCCAGCATTTT

V gene: TRBV20-1
D gene: TRBD1
clone size: few
J gene: TRBJ2-7
CDR3 protein: CSARDSTGRSYEQYF
CDR3 DNA: TGCAGTGCTAGAGATTCGACAGGGCGGTCCTACGAGCAGTACTTC

V gene: TRBV29-1
D gene: -
clone size: -
J gene: TRBJ2-1
CDR3 protein: CSARWRGGRQNEQFF
CDR3 DNA: TGCAGCGCAAGATGGAGGGGGGGCCGTCAGAATGAGCAGTTCTTC

V gene: TRBV29-1
D gene: -
clone size: few
J gene: TRBJ2-3
CDR3 protein: CSVEIRGASTDTQYF
CDR3 DNA: TGCAGCGTTGAAATCCGGGGAGCCAGCACAGATACGCAGTATTTT

V gene: TRBV29-1
D gene: -
clone size: -
J gene: TRBJ1-2
CDR3 protein: CSVETGQNYGYTF
CDR3 DNA: TGCAGCGTTGAGACGGGGCAGAACTATGGCTACACCTTC

V gene: TRBV5-1
D gene: -
clone size: -
J gene: TRBJ2-3
CDR3 protein: CASSVERVPDTQYF
CDR3 DNA: TGCGCCAGCAGCGTGGAGAGGGTTCCAGATACGCAGTATTTT

V gene: TRBV4-2
D gene: -
clone size: -
J gene: TRBJ1-5
CDR3 protein: CASSRLQADNQPQHF
CDR3 DNA: TGTGCCAGCAGCCGGTTGCAGGCGGACAATCAGCCCCAGCATTTT

V gene: TRBV7-9
D gene: TRBD2
clone size: -
J gene: TRBJ2-2
CDR3 protein: CASSFREANTGELFF
CDR3 DNA: TGTGCCAGCAGCTTTCGGGAGGCGAACACCGGGGAGCTGTTTTTT

V gene: TRBV9
D gene: -
clone size: -
J gene: TRBJ2-2
CDR3 protein: CASCIQANGELFF
CDR3 DNA: TGTGCCAGCTGCATACAGGCAAACGGGGAGCTGTTTTTT

V gene: TRBV18
D gene: TRBD1
clone size: -
J gene: TRBJ2-7
CDR3 protein: CASSPNRGAVTNEQYF
CDR3 DNA: TGTGCCAGCTCACCCAACAGGGGGGCGGTTACGAACGAGCAGTACTTC

V gene: TRBV25-1
D gene: -
clone size: few
J gene: TRBJ1-1
CDR3 protein: CASSEHSGAGAEAFF
CDR3 DNA: TGTGCCAGCAGTGAACACTCAGGGGCAGGGGCTGAAGCTTTCTTT